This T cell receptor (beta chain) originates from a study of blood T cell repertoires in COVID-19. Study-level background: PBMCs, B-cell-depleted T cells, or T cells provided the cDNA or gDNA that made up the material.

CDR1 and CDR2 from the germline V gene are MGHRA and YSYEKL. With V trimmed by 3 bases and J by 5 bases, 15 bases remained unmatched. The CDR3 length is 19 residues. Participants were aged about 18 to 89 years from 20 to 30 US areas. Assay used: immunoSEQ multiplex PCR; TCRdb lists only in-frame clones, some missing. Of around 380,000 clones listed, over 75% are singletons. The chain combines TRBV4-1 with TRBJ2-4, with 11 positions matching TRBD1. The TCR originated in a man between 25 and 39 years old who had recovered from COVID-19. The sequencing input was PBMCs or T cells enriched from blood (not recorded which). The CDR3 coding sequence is TGCGCCAGCAGCCACTCACGGGGGGGACAGGGGGTAAAGGAAAACATTCAGTACTTC. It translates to CASSHSRGGQGVKENIQYF.